The 14 T cell receptor beta chains below were found in one sample sequenced in a study of cytomegalovirus exposure and HLA in healthy donors. The PCR contained 60 Vbeta and 13 Jbeta primers. TCRdb's copy holds only in-frame clones and misses some; the assay was immunoSEQ multiplex PCR. In the table there are about 120,000 clones, about 74% of which are singletons. Sample: PBMCs. The receptors here all came from a woman in her thirties or forties in good health and CMV-seropositive.

The V call is TRBV6-1, the J call TRBJ2-5; 11 bases fit TRBD1. V lost 5 bases to trimming and J lost 7 bases; unmatched junction nucleotides: 3. Germline CDR1 reads MNHNS; CDR2 reads SASEGT. This CDR3 spans 13 amino acids. The CDR3 loop is CASSTGQGGTQYF. CDR3 sequence (DNA): TGTGCCAGCAGTACGGGACAGGGGGGGACCCAGTACTTC.

V and J are TRBV6-8 and TRBJ2-1; 9 bases agree with TRBD2. This CDR3 is 17 amino acids long. V trimming: 0 bases; J trimming: 3 bases; junction bases outside the gene matches: 6. Germline lookup yields CDR1 MNHGY and CDR2 SAAAGT. The CDR3 DNA reads TGTGCCAGCAGTTACTCGAGGGGGCGGGGGGGCTACAATGAGCAGTTCTTC. Its translation is CASSYSRGRGGYNEQFF.

This clone appeared a few times. At one of its ends the junction is not consistent with the germline gene, which may arise from a read error. The chain uses TRBV7-7 and TRBJ1-1, with a possible D match to TRBD1 (6 bases). Per the germline V gene, CDR1 is SSHAT and CDR2 is FNYEAQ (reference sequence). This CDR3 is 13 amino acids long. The CDR3 reads CASSQDRNTEAFF. CDR3 DNA sequence: TGTGCTAGCAGCCAGGACAGGAACACTGAAGCTTTCTTT.

This chain uses TRBV5-1 with TRBJ1-2, with 10 bases fitting TRBD1. Per the germline V gene, CDR1 is SGHRS and CDR2 is YFSETQ. The CDR3 is made up of 14 amino acids. V trimming: 4 bases; J trimming: 5 bases; junction bases outside the gene matches: 5. The CDR3 region is CASSTPGQGYGYTF. The DNA for the CDR3 is TGCGCCAGCAGCACCCCGGGACAGGGGTATGGCTACACCTTC.

This chain links TRBV6-6 with TRBJ1-5; D unresolved. Deletions cut 7 bases from V and 2 bases from J, with 12 bases between. This CDR3 region has 14 residues. From germline, CDR1 is MNHNY and CDR2 SVGAGI (reference sequence). For the CDR3, the DNA is TGTGCCAGCATCCCAAACGGGGGCAATCAGCCCCAGCATTTT. Translation: CASIPNGGNQPQHF.

The J gene is TRBJ1-2, the V gene TRBV20-1; D uncertain. Germline-derived CDR1 and CDR2 are DFQATT and SNEGSKA (reference sequence). V lost 4 bases to trimming and J lost 8 bases, with 11 bases between them. The CDR3 is 11 amino acids. CDR3 amino acids: CSAMEGNGYTF. The DNA for the CDR3 is TGCAGTGCTATGGAGGGCAACGGCTACACCTTC.

The table lists this clone with a count of one. The sample holds other DNA sequences that translate to the same CDR3. The rearrangement uses TRBV9 and TRBJ1-2; TRBD1 matches at 7 bases. The CDR3 runs to 14 residues. With 0 bases clipped from V and 4 bases from J, the junction kept 3 bases outside the gene matches. Germline CDR1 SGDLS, CDR2 YYNGEE. DNA for the CDR3: TGTGCCAGCAGCGTAGGTCAGGGGGGCTATGGCTACACCTTC. It specifies CASSVGQGGYGYTF.

The V and J genes are TRBV7-2 and TRBJ2-5; 7 nucleotides agree with TRBD2. The CDR3 sequence is 15 residues long. The V segment lost 2 bases and the J segment 1 base; nucleotides outside the gene matches: 4. Germline V gives CDR1 SGHTA, CDR2 FQGNSA. The CDR3 sequence: CASSLNAGAQETQYF. CDR3 bases: TGTGCCAGCAGCTTAAACGCGGGAGCCCAAGAGACCCAGTACTTC.

The CDR3 region is CASSTQGETEAFF. As DNA, the CDR3 is TGCGCCAGCAGCACACAGGGAGAGACTGAAGCTTTCTTT. This chain joins TRBV5-1 and TRBJ1-1; tentative D call: TRBD1 (6 bases). The CDR3 runs 13 residues. CDR1 SGHRS and CDR2 YFSETQ come from the germline V gene. V lost 4 bases and J 5 bases, leaving 12 bases between the germline ends.

The rearrangement joins TRBV5-4 to TRBJ1-1; 7 bases agree with TRBD1. Germline loops: CDR1 SGHNT, CDR2 YYREEE (reference sequence). This CDR3 has 14 amino acids. J gave up 0 bases and V 4 bases, and 3 bases lay outside the gene matches. The CDR3 protein is CASSQGQLNTEAFF. The CDR3 DNA sequence: TGTGCCAGCAGCCAGGGACAGCTGAACACTGAAGCTTTCTTT.

The rearrangement uses TRBV5-1 and TRBJ2-7, with TRBD2 identical over 8 bases. The germline V gene encodes CDR1 SGHRS and CDR2 YFSETQ. The CDR3 has 13 amino acids. V shed 6 bases and J 4 bases; nucleotides not matched to a gene: 6. CDR3 sequence: CASNRGGGYEQYF. DNA of the CDR3: TGCGCCAGCAATCGGGGCGGGGGGTACGAGCAGTACTTC.

The V call is TRBV9, the J call TRBJ2-2; a possible D gene is TRBD2 (6 bases). The CDR3 has 16 residues. The V gene's germline CDR1 is SGDLS and CDR2 YYNGEE. V was cut by 0 bases and J by 0 bases, with 9 bases left in between. CDR3: CASSVGTGANTGELFF. Written as DNA, the CDR3 is TGTGCCAGCAGCGTAGGGACGGGGGCGAACACCGGGGAGCTGTTTTTT.

In regard to this clone: At one end, the junction sequence differs from germline, possibly due to a read error. The chain employs TRBV7-7 and TRBJ2-5; 8 nucleotides line up with TRBD2. The CDR3 runs to 18 residues. Per the germline V gene, CDR1 is SSHAT and CDR2 is FNYEAQ (reference sequence). Written as DNA, the CDR3 is TGTGCTAGCAGCCCCTCCGCTTTCCTCGGGGGGGCCGGGGAGACCCAGTACTTC. This sequence encodes CASSPSAFLGGAGETQYF.

This clone was counted only a few times. This rearrangement joins TRBV10-1 to TRBJ2-7; 7 bases line up with TRBD1. CDR1 WNHNN and CDR2 SYGVQD come from the germline V gene (reference sequence). The CDR3 has 14 amino acids. V trimming: 5 bases; J trimming: 5 bases; junction bases outside the gene matches: 9. CDR3 residues: CASSYGTATHEQYF. The CDR3 DNA reads TGCGCCAGCAGTTACGGGACAGCGACCCACGAGCAGTACTTC.